A single sample gave rise to the 18 T cell receptor beta chains below, sequenced in a study of radiation and T cells in renal cell carcinoma. Produced via immunoSEQ multiplex PCR; TCRdb's table is partial and in-frame only. The repertoire holds about 130,000 clones, roughly 91% seen once, with about 5% in the top ten. Regarding time point: blood 2 weeks post-SBRT. Specified treatment: 15 Gy SBRT to primary tumor, nephrectomy 4 weeks later. The sample in question was blood, obtained from a patient whose treatment included radiotherapy and nephrectomy. The receptors here all came from a woman in her 70s with renal cell carcinoma.

The chain employs TRBV5-1 and TRBJ1-2; D remains unclear. This CDR3 has 15 amino acids. Trimming took 0 bases from V and 0 from J, leaving 9 bases between them. Germline CDR1 reads SGHRS; CDR2 reads YFSETQ. The chain's CDR3 is CASSLGHRPNYGYTF. The DNA of the CDR3 is TGCGCCAGCAGCTTGGGTCACAGACCTAACTATGGCTACACCTTC.

The chain has TRBV19 and TRBJ1-1; D gene unclear. From germline, CDR1 is LNHDA and CDR2 SQIVND (reference sequence). Trimming took 6 bases from V and 1 from J, leaving 15 bases between them. This CDR3 is 15 amino acids long. CDR3 protein: CASRSRARANTEAFF. The CDR3 coding sequence is TGTGCCAGTAGGTCGAGGGCCCGTGCGAACACTGAAGCTTTCTTT.

The V and J genes are TRBV4-1 and TRBJ1-2, with 8 bases lining up with TRBD1. Germline V gives CDR1 MGHRA, CDR2 YSYEKL. V shed 4 bases, J shed 1 base, and the junction held 5 bases outside the gene matches. The CDR3 totals 15 residues. Here the CDR3 DNA reads TGCGCCAGCAGCCTCGGACAGGGCGTTAACTATGGCTACACCTTC. This translates into CASSLGQGVNYGYTF.

The V call is TRBV7-9, the J call TRBJ1-5; 9 bases line up with TRBD1. Per the germline V gene, CDR1 is SEHNR and CDR2 is FQNEAQ (reference sequence). The CDR3 is made up of 16 amino acids. After removal of 5 bases from V and 3 bases from J, the junction contained 8 bases not matched to a gene. CDR3 in DNA: TGTGCCAGCAGCCGCACCGGGACAGGGTACAATCAGCCCCAGCATTTT. Protein product: CASSRTGTGYNQPQHF.

The rearrangement uses TRBV4-3 and TRBJ2-3; 10 bases fit TRBD2. This CDR3 comprises 15 residues. Germline CDR1 is LGHNA and CDR2 is YSLEER. Losses at the gene ends were 4 bases for V and 5 bases for J; bases not matched to a gene: 6. DNA for the CDR3: TGCGCCAGCAGCCCAGCGGGGGGGTTAGGAGATACGCAGTATTTT. Its protein is CASSPAGGLGDTQYF.

Only a few counts were recorded for this clone. V and J are TRBV10-2 and TRBJ2-3, with D unclear. The V gene's germline CDR1 is WSHSY and CDR2 SAAADI. The CDR3 loop spans 13 amino acids. Trimming stripped 2 bases from V and 14 bases from J, with 17 bases between. CDR3 bases: TGCGCCAGCAGTGAGCCCCTCAGCAGCTTATGGTATTTT. The encoded protein is CASSEPLSSLWYF.

This chain joins TRBV30 and TRBJ1-2; 7 positions match TRBD1. CDR3 length: 14 amino acids. Germline CDR1 is GTSNPN and CDR2 is SVGIG (reference sequence). Trimming took 0 bases from V and 4 from J; bases not matched to a gene: 5. This CDR3 reads CAWSVGQTAYGYTF. CDR3 nucleotide sequence: TGTGCCTGGAGTGTGGGACAGACAGCCTATGGCTACACCTTC.

The V call is TRBV20-1, the J call TRBJ2-3; D is unresolved. Germline CDR1 and CDR2: DFQATT and SNEGSKA (reference sequence). Deletions cut 6 bases from V and 4 bases from J, with 8 bases between. The CDR3 has 11 residues. The CDR3: CSASQADTQYF. CDR3 DNA sequence: TGCAGTGCCTCCCAGGCAGATACGCAGTATTTT.

The table lists this clone with a few counts. Compared with germline, one end of the junction differs, possibly owing to a read error. The J gene is TRBJ1-1, the V gene TRBV4-2, with D perhaps matching TRBD1 (6 bases). This CDR3 is built from 14 residues. Germline V lookup: CDR1 LGHNA, CDR2 YNFKEQ. The CDR3 nucleotides read TGTGCCAGCAGCCCCCGGGGGGCGAACGCTGAAGCTTTCTTT. Protein product: CASSPRGANAEAFF.

This clone was picked up a small number of times. The chain combines TRBV5-1 with TRBJ2-2, with D perhaps matching TRBD2 (5 bases). V dropped 2 bases and J dropped 5 bases, with 13 bases sitting between them. Per the germline V gene, CDR1 is SGHRS and CDR2 is YFSETQ. CDR3 length: 15 residues. This chain's CDR3 is CASSFRSGSTGELFF. DNA of the CDR3: TGCGCCAGCAGCTTTCGGAGCGGCTCAACCGGGGAGCTGTTTTTT.

This clone was counted only a few times. DNA for the CDR3: TGTGCCTGGAGTGTAGGGGGGCAGGGGAACACTGAAGCTTTCTTT. Residues: CAWSVGGQGNTEAFF. The J gene is TRBJ1-1, the V gene TRBV30; D may be TRBD1 (6 bases). Trimming cost V 0 bases and J 1 base, with 12 bases left between them. Germline V gene data show CDR1 as GTSNPN and CDR2 as SVGIG (reference sequence). There are 15 residues in the CDR3.

The chain links TRBV29-1 to TRBJ1-1, with 7 bases matching TRBD1. V lost 3 bases, J lost 0 bases, and 1 base stayed unmatched. The CDR3 is 13 residues long. Germline-derived CDR1 and CDR2 are SQVTM and ANQGSEA. DNA of the CDR3: TGCAGCGTTGAGACAGGGATGAACACTGAAGCTTTCTTT. Translating gives CSVETGMNTEAFF. Complete variable domain (other parts from reference TRBV29-1 and TRBJ1-1): SAVISQKPSRDICQRGTSLTIQCQVDSQVTMMFWYRQQPGQSLTLIATANQGSEATYESGFVIDKFPISRPNLTFSTLTVSNMSPEDSSIYLCSVETGMNTEAFFGQGTRLTVV.

The chain couples TRBV28 to TRBJ2-5; 9 bases agree with TRBD1. CDR1 and CDR2 (germline): MDHEN, SYDVKM. Losses at the gene ends were 4 bases for V and 1 base for J; bases not matched to a gene: 4. The length of the CDR3 is 15 residues. The CDR3 DNA reads as TGTGCCAGCAGTTCGGGACAGGGCGTCCAAGAGACCCAGTACTTC. This encodes CASSSGQGVQETQYF.

The chain couples TRBV19 to TRBJ1-6, with D uncertain. CDR3 size: 15 residues. The germline V and J ends were trimmed by 2 bases and 5 bases, with 10 bases remaining between them. Germline CDR1 reads LNHDA; CDR2 reads SQIVND (reference sequence). The CDR3 nucleotides are TGTGCCAGTAGTATAATGGGGTCCCATAATTCACCCCTCCACTTT. Its translation is CASSIMGSHNSPLHF.

The sample holds one count of this clone. The chain links TRBV6-5 to TRBJ1-3, with D possibly TRBD1 on 6 matching bases. The CDR3 covers 13 residues. Germline loops: CDR1 MNHEY, CDR2 SVGAGI. Deletions cut 6 bases from V and 2 bases from J, with 8 bases between. CDR3 protein: CASRNRAGNTIYF. CDR3 in DNA: TGTGCCAGCAGAAACAGGGCTGGAAACACCATATATTTT.

In this sample, this clone turned up once. The genes are TRBV4-3 and TRBJ1-1; no firm D call. The CDR3 totals 13 residues. V lost 0 bases and J lost 6, with 8 bases in between. Germline CDR1 and CDR2: LGHNA and YSLEER. The CDR3 nucleotides are TGCGCCAGCAGCCAAGATGGACGGTCTGAAGCTTTCTTT. This translates into CASSQDGRSEAFF.

The chain links TRBV9 to TRBJ1-5; D gene unclear. With 0 bases removed from V and 4 bases from J, the gap between germline ends came to 17 bases. The CDR3 extends over 17 amino acids. CDR1 is SGDLS, CDR2 YYNGEE, per germline. The CDR3 loop is CASSVGPGSRENQPQHF. In DNA form, the CDR3 reads TGTGCCAGCAGCGTAGGTCCGGGATCGCGAGAGAATCAGCCCCAGCATTTT.

The chain links TRBV7-9 to TRBJ2-2; 14 bases agree with TRBD2. The junction had 6 bases not matched to a gene; V was cut back by 3 bases and J by 0 bases. This CDR3 comprises 19 residues. The germline V gene has CDR1 SEHNR and CDR2 FQNEAQ (reference sequence). Here the CDR3 DNA reads TGTGCCAGCAGCTTGACCGGACTAGCGGGGGGCCCGAACACCGGGGAGCTGTTTTTT. It translates to CASSLTGLAGGPNTGELFF.